These T cell receptor beta chains were read from a single sample in a study of shared clonotypes between healthy human individuals. The data were produced by immunoSEQ multiplex PCR, yet TCRdb's version contains in-frame clones alone and is incomplete. The sample shows fewer than 2.5 million clones, 80% to 95% of them seen only once. Sequenced: naive CD4+ T cells from PBMCs. All receptors derive from a man between 18 and 35 years old in good health. Some clones in this sample may be carry-over from other donors' samples. The CDR3 runs from the conserved cysteine through the conserved F or W. D genes are given only for firm matches. Not all rows give a size; the values are once, few, many and, for expanded clones, a class.

abundance	j_gene	v_gene	d_gene	CDR3aa	CDR3nt
-	TRBJ1-2	TRBV5-1	-	CASSLGWGKGYGYTF	TGCGCCAGCAGCTTGGGTTGGGGCAAAGGCTATGGCTACACCTTC
-	TRBJ2-2	TRBV18	-	CASSSRTAVLAAGELFF	TGTGCCAGCTCATCACGGACAGCCGTACTCGCCGCCGGGGAGCTGTTTTTT
-	TRBJ2-7	TRBV7-3	TRBD1	CASSLTATGGAYEQYF	TGTGCCAGCAGCTTAACCGCGACAGGGGGAGCCTACGAGCAGTACTTC
-	TRBJ1-3	TRBV30	-	CAWGPWSGVTIYF	TGTGCCTGGGGTCCCTGGAGTGGGGTCACCATATATTTT
-	TRBJ1-2	TRBV28	TRBD1	CASRIPGQGVGGYTF	TGTGCCAGCAGAATACCGGGACAGGGGGTTGGTGGCTACACCTTC
-	TRBJ1-5	TRBV2	TRBD1	CASSGRTGGNQPQHF	TGTGCCAGCAGTGGGAGGACAGGGGGCAATCAGCCCCAGCATTTT
-	TRBJ2-4	TRBV9	-	CASSVAGAAKNIQYF	TGTGCCAGCAGCGTAGCTGGGGCAGCCAAAAACATTCAGTACTTC
-	TRBJ2-1	TRBV18	-	CASSPPGSSYNEQFF	TGTGCCAGCTCACCACCGGGTAGCTCCTACAATGAGCAGTTCTTC
-	TRBJ2-2	TRBV11-1	-	CASSNHRAGINTGELFF	TGTGCCAGCAGCAACCACAGGGCAGGGATCAACACCGGGGAGCTGTTTTTT
-	TRBJ2-2	TRBV25-1	TRBD1	CASSGGTGDTGELFF	TGTGCCAGCAGTGGAGGGACAGGGGACACCGGGGAGCTGTTTTTT
once	TRBJ2-1	TRBV14	TRBD2	CASSRWIAGGGNEQFF	TGTGCCAGCAGCCGGTGGATCGCGGGAGGGGGCAATGAGCAGTTCTTC
-	TRBJ2-1	TRBV19	TRBD2	CASSIRSGSPYNEQFF	TGTGCCAGTAGTATTCGAAGCGGGAGCCCTTACAATGAGCAGTTCTTC
-	TRBJ1-1	TRBV5-1	-	CASSSMRDTEAFF	TGCGCCAGCAGCTCCATGAGGGACACTGAAGCTTTCTTT
-	TRBJ1-2	TRBV2	-	CASSEQGQMGYTF	TGTGCCAGCAGTGAACAAGGACAGATGGGCTACACCTTC
-	TRBJ2-3	TRBV4-1	TRBD2	CASSQDMRGASDTQYF	TGCGCCAGCAGCCAAGATATGCGGGGGGCCTCAGATACGCAGTATTTT
-	TRBJ1-3	TRBV4-2	-	CASSQDPVTGTGNTIYF	TGTGCCAGCAGCCAAGATCCCGTAACAGGGACTGGAAACACCATATATTTT
-	TRBJ1-4	TRBV7-2	-	CASSFNQGPNEKLFF	TGTGCCAGCAGCTTTAATCAGGGACCTAATGAAAAACTGTTTTTT
-	TRBJ2-1	TRBV4-1	TRBD2	CASSVPGRVNEQFF	TGCGCCAGCAGCGTACCGGGGAGGGTTAATGAGCAGTTCTTC
-	TRBJ2-1	TRBV5-4	TRBD1	CASSRRDRVEDEQFF	TGTGCCAGCAGCCGCCGGGACAGGGTTGAGGATGAGCAGTTCTTC
-	TRBJ1-1	TRBV11-2	-	CASSSWTRNTEAFF	TGTGCCAGCAGCTCTTGGACAAGGAACACTGAAGCTTTCTTT
-	TRBJ2-7	TRBV19	TRBD2	CASTPGSGGLPRYEQYF	TGTGCCAGTACCCCCGGGTCGGGAGGTCTTCCTCGCTACGAGCAGTACTTC
few	TRBJ1-2	TRBV4-1	-	CASSQPGQGNGYTF	TGCGCCAGCAGCCAACCCGGGCAGGGGAATGGCTACACCTTC
-	TRBJ1-1	TRBV6-4	-	CASSVYESASEAFF	TGTGCCAGCAGCGTATACGAATCGGCTTCTGAAGCTTTCTTT
-	TRBJ1-5	TRBV19	TRBD1	CASRRQGDGNQPQHF	TGTGCCAGTAGGAGACAGGGTGATGGCAATCAGCCCCAGCATTTT
-	TRBJ2-1	TRBV14	TRBD2	CASSASGIFNEQFF	TGTGCCAGCAGCGCCAGCGGGATTTTCAATGAGCAGTTCTTC
-	TRBJ1-1	TRBV12-5	-	CASGIVGTEAFF	TGTGCTAGTGGAATTGTTGGTACTGAAGCTTTCTTT
-	TRBJ2-7	TRBV2	-	CASSGPGRQRYF	TGTGCCAGCAGCGGACCCGGCCGCCAACGGTACTTC
-	TRBJ2-2	TRBV7-6	-	CASSRGGGTANTGELFF	TGTGCCAGCAGCCGCGGCGGCGGGACAGCGAACACCGGGGAGCTGTTTTTT
-	TRBJ2-5	TRBV7-9	-	CASSFIPAKQETQYF	TGTGCCAGCAGCTTTATCCCGGCGAAACAAGAGACCCAGTACTTC
-	TRBJ2-1	TRBV5-1	-	CASSLAWGQGRGDEQFF	TGCGCCAGCAGCTTGGCGTGGGGACAAGGTAGGGGCGATGAGCAGTTCTTC
-	TRBJ1-2	TRBV7-9	-	CASSFLTDGYTF	TGTGCCAGCAGCTTTTTGACTGATGGCTACACCTTC
-	TRBJ2-7	TRBV7-3	TRBD1	CASSLRGQGYEQYF	TGTGCCAGCAGCTTAAGGGGACAGGGCTACGAGCAGTACTTC